Below are 14 T cell receptor beta chains sequenced from a single sample in a study of shared clonotypes between healthy human individuals (dated by TCRdb to 2018 to 2021). CD8 naive samples were CD45RO-negative cells positively selected for CCR7, giving a CD45RA+CCR7+ population that excluded TemRA cells. Receptor libraries were prepared by the immunoSEQ multiplex PCR assay. The table was pulled from immuneACCESS by TCRdb, which kept in-frame rearrangements only. Such tables lose some clones; where checked, under half of the loss comes from unresolved V genes, and the rest has no known cause. The sample yields more than 2 million clones; approximately 94% were counted once. The ten largest make up roughly 1% of the sample. The source material was naive CD8+ T cells sorted from blood. This sample's cell subset or site label indicates: CD45RA+CCR7+. These receptors all stem from a man between 18 and 35 years old in good health.

The chain has TRBV6-6 and TRBJ2-7; the match to TRBD2 covers 13 bases. Germline values: CDR1 MNHNY, CDR2 SVGAGI (reference sequence). V was pared by 8 bases and J by 2 bases, with 9 bases of the junction left unmatched. The CDR3 contains 16 residues. Here the CDR3 reads CASRQPGLAGTYEQYF. Here the CDR3 DNA reads TGTGCCAGCCGACAACCGGGACTAGCGGGGACCTACGAGCAGTACTTC.

V usage is TRBV30 and J usage is TRBJ1-4; D remains unclear. CDR3 length: 12 residues. V was trimmed by 0 bases and J by 7 bases, leaving 6 bases between them. The germline CDR1 and CDR2 sequences are GTSNPN and SVGIG (reference sequence). CDR3 in amino acids: CAWSVLREKLFF. CDR3 DNA sequence: TGTGCCTGGAGTGTACTTCGTGAAAAACTGTTTTTT.

V usage is TRBV20-1 and J usage is TRBJ1-1; D is unclear. The CDR3 consists of 11 residues. Trimming took 5 bases from V and 3 from J, leaving 7 bases between them. CDR1 and CDR2 from the germline V gene are DFQATT and SNEGSKA (reference sequence). The CDR3 region has the DNA TGCAGTGCTCAGGATTACACTGAAGCTTTCTTT. Amino acids: CSAQDYTEAFF.

This chain connects TRBV6-5 to TRBJ2-7; TRBD2 might be the D (5 bases). This CDR3 contains 13 residues. Germline-derived CDR1 and CDR2 are MNHEY and SVGAGI. Deletions cut 7 bases from V and 6 bases from J, with 16 bases between. For the CDR3, the DNA is TGTGCCAGCACCTACGGGCTAGCAGGCGAGCAGTACTTC. Protein sequence: CASTYGLAGEQYF.

This chain connects TRBV30 to TRBJ1-2; D unclear. CDR1 is GTSNPN, CDR2 SVGIG, per germline (reference sequence). The V end lost 8 bases, the J end lost 0 bases, and 10 bases lay between the germline ends. The CDR3 has 12 residues. The CDR3, as DNA: TGTGCCCGTCCAGCAGCTAACTATGGCTACACCTTC. Protein: CARPAANYGYTF.

The rearrangement joins TRBV9 to TRBJ2-7; 7 bases map to TRBD2. Trimming removed 4 bases from V and 3 bases from J; junction bases left unmatched: 10. The CDR3 extends over 15 amino acids. CDR1 is SGDLS, CDR2 YYNGEE, per germline. The CDR3 DNA reads as TGTGCCAGCAGCCCCCAGGGAGGGGTCGGCTACGAGCAGTACTTC. Translation gives CASSPQGGVGYEQYF.

This chain connects TRBV5-3 to TRBJ2-5; 7 nucleotides line up with TRBD1. TRBV5-3 is assigned to the ORF class and has an uncertain function. The ends lost 1 base at V and 5 bases at J; junction bases unmatched: 11. The CDR3 is 16 amino acids. CDR3 DNA sequence: TGTGCCAGAAGCTTGCGGCAGGGGGTGATCGTGGAGACCCAGTACTTC. This translates into CARSLRQGVIVETQYF.

V and J are TRBV10-2 and TRBJ2-7; D is perhaps TRBD1 (7 bases). This CDR3 spans 15 amino acids. V lost 7 bases and J 1 base, leaving 17 bases between the germline ends. In germline, CDR1 is WSHSY, CDR2 SAAADI. CDR3 nucleotide sequence: TGCGCCAGCACTGGAGGGACAGAGAGGTCCTACGAGCAGTACTTC. Protein product: CASTGGTERSYEQYF.

The V call is TRBV7-9, the J call TRBJ2-3; D not certain. The CDR3 totals 16 residues. CDR1 is SEHNR and CDR2 is FQNEAQ in the germline V gene (reference sequence). V was cut by 3 bases and J by 5 bases, with 18 bases left in between. Here the CDR3 DNA reads TGTGCCAGCAGCTTCTTTGTCCTGGGATTGGAAGATACGCAGTATTTT. Encoded protein: CASSFFVLGLEDTQYF.

The chain links TRBV6-1 to TRBJ2-7, with TRBD2 matching 7 bases. This CDR3 is built from 16 residues. The V gene's germline CDR1 is MNHNS and CDR2 SASEGT. V gave up 1 base and J gave up 0 bases; unmatched junction bases: 6. CDR3 DNA sequence: TGTGCCAGCAGTGAAGGGCCAGCGGGGAGCTCCTACGAGCAGTACTTC. Translation: CASSEGPAGSSYEQYF.

V is TRBV6-5 and J is TRBJ2-7, with D uncertain. In germline, CDR1 is MNHEY, CDR2 SVGAGI. V lost 4 bases and J lost 5, with 12 bases in between. This CDR3 has 13 amino acids. In nucleotides, the CDR3 is TGTGCCAGCAGTTTAGGTGGAGTCAACGAGCAGTACTTC. Encoded protein: CASSLGGVNEQYF.

The chain recombines TRBV9 with TRBJ2-7; 10 bases fit TRBD2. V shed 3 bases, J shed 2 bases, and the junction held 8 bases outside the gene matches. Germline loops: CDR1 SGDLS, CDR2 YYNGEE. This CDR3 has 16 amino acids. In nucleotides, the CDR3 is TGTGCCAGCAGCGCGAGAACTAGCGGGGATCCCTACGAGCAGTACTTC. Protein product: CASSARTSGDPYEQYF. Based on the CDR3 plus reference TRBV9 and TRBJ2-7, the full variable domain is DSGVTQTPKHLITATGQRVTLRCSPRSGDLSVYWYQQSLDQGLQFLIQYYNGEERAKGNILERFSAQQFPDLHSELNLSSLELGDSALYFCASSARTSGDPYEQYFGPGTRLTVT.

The chain recombines TRBV27 with TRBJ1-1; D not certain. There are 14 residues in the CDR3. The germline V gene encodes CDR1 MNHEY and CDR2 SMNVEV (reference sequence). Trimming took 0 bases from V and 4 from J, leaving 9 bases between them. In DNA, the CDR3 is TGTGCCAGCAGTTTATCCCCGACACCCACTGAAGCTTTCTTT. It codes for CASSLSPTPTEAFF.

This clone was detected only once. The rearrangement joins TRBV5-1 to TRBJ1-1; TRBD1 agrees at 10 bases. The CDR3 has 16 amino acids. Losses at the gene ends were 4 bases for V and 0 bases for J; bases not matched to a gene: 6. Germline V gives CDR1 SGHRS, CDR2 YFSETQ. The CDR3 reads CASSPGTGAMNTEAFF. In DNA form, the CDR3 reads TGCGCCAGCAGCCCCGGGACAGGGGCTATGAACACTGAAGCTTTCTTT.